The 26 T cell receptor beta chains in this list originate from one sample, sequenced in a study of cytomegalovirus exposure and HLA in healthy donors. The PCR contained 60 Vbeta and 13 Jbeta primers. The assay was immunoSEQ multiplex PCR, and TCRdb's table has in-frame clones only and misses some. The sample comprises approximately 190,000 clones, under 70% of which are singletons, and 2.5% to 3% rests with the top ten. Input material: PBMCs. These receptors originate from a middle-aged man in good health and CMV-seropositive.

The chain recombines TRBV9 with TRBJ1-3, with D tentatively TRBD1 (5 bases). CDR1 is SGDLS, CDR2 YYNGEE, per germline. The V and J ends lost 3 bases and 0 bases respectively, with 16 bases between them. This CDR3 has 17 amino acids. CDR3 sequence: CASSASGTADSGNTIYF. CDR3 nucleotide sequence: TGTGCCAGCAGCGCCAGCGGGACGGCCGACTCTGGAAACACCATATATTTT.

This chain joins TRBV19 and TRBJ2-3; 16 nucleotides line up with TRBD2. In germline, CDR1 is LNHDA, CDR2 SQIVND (reference sequence). After removal of 4 bases from V and 7 bases from J, the junction contained 11 bases not matched to a gene. CDR3 length: 18 residues. The CDR3: CASSTTGTSGGALNTQYF. The CDR3 DNA follows: TGTGCCAGTAGTACAACCGGGACTAGCGGGGGGGCTTTGAATACGCAGTATTTT.

This clone has just a few counts. The rearrangement uses TRBV19 and TRBJ1-1, with TRBD1 identical over 7 bases. The V gene's germline CDR1 is LNHDA and CDR2 SQIVND (reference sequence). The V segment lost 5 bases and the J segment 5 bases; nucleotides outside the gene matches: 8. CDR3 length equals 14 residues. DNA of the CDR3: TGTGCCAGTAGTCGTGAGGGGGCGGGTACTGAAGCTTTCTTT. It specifies CASSREGAGTEAFF.

The chain recombines TRBV7-3 with TRBJ2-5; 8 bases fit TRBD2. Unmatched junction bases numbered 11, after V lost 0 bases and J lost 5 bases. This CDR3 region has 17 residues. Germline CDR1 is SGHTA and CDR2 is FQGTGA. The CDR3 protein is CASSLTLTSGGRETQYF. CDR3 coding DNA: TGTGCCAGCAGCTTAACGTTGACCTCGGGGGGGCGTGAGACCCAGTACTTC.

J is TRBJ2-7 and V is TRBV4-1; no clear D gene. This CDR3 has 13 amino acids. Germline V gene sequence: CDR1 MGHRA, CDR2 YSYEKL. V gave up 1 base and J gave up 6 bases, with 10 bases separating them. Written as DNA, the CDR3 is TGCGCCAGCAGCCAAGTGTCCCCCTCCGAGCAGTACTTC. This sequence encodes CASSQVSPSEQYF.

The chain carries TRBV28 and TRBJ1-1; the D gene is possibly TRBD1 (6 bases). The germline CDR1 and CDR2 sequences are MDHEN and SYDVKM. The CDR3 totals 14 residues. Trimming removed 7 bases at V and 0 bases at J, with 12 bases between. CDR3 DNA sequence: TGTGCCAGCACCCAGACAGGCATGAACACTGAAGCTTTCTTT. This translates into CASTQTGMNTEAFF.

The chain couples TRBV28 to TRBJ1-1; D is perhaps TRBD1 (5 bases). The germline gives CDR1 MDHEN, CDR2 SYDVKM. The CDR3 covers 14 residues. Trimming left V 7 bases short and J 4 bases short, with 16 bases between. CDR3 in DNA: TGTGCCAGCACTGCAGGGAGGCTAGGCACTGAAGCTTTCTTT. Amino acid sequence: CASTAGRLGTEAFF.

The rearrangement joins TRBV5-1 to TRBJ1-4; D is perhaps TRBD1 (5 bases). The V end was cut by 4 bases, the J end by 2 bases, with 27 bases between. Germline CDR1 and CDR2: SGHRS and YFSETQ. The length of the CDR3 is 20 residues. The CDR3 DNA sequence: TGCGCCAGCAGCGCGCGGCGGGAATGGGGGACTAAGGCGACTAATGAAAAACTGTTTTTT. Protein sequence: CASSARREWGTKATNEKLFF.

In DNA, the CDR3 is TGTGCCAGCAGCGTAGTCGGGACAGGGGGCAGGAATGAGCAGTTCTTC. Protein: CASSVVGTGGRNEQFF. The chain joins TRBV9 to TRBJ2-1, with 12 bases matching TRBD1. The CDR3 length is 16 residues. Unmatched junction bases numbered 5, after V lost 0 bases and J lost 7 bases. Per the germline V gene, CDR1 is SGDLS and CDR2 is YYNGEE.

This clone was observed a handful of times. The V and J genes are TRBV28 and TRBJ2-6; 7 nucleotides match TRBD1. V trimming: 6 bases; J trimming: 2 bases; junction bases outside the gene matches: 7. The CDR3 spans 16 residues. The germline gives CDR1 MDHEN, CDR2 SYDVKM. CDR3 bases: TGTGCCAGCAGGCTGGACAGGCGCGCTGGGGCCAACGTCCTGACTTTC. It codes for CASRLDRRAGANVLTF.

The rearrangement joins TRBV7-2 to TRBJ1-1; the D is unclear. The CDR3 totals 12 residues. Germline values: CDR1 SGHTA, CDR2 FQGNSA. Trimming removed 5 bases from V and 8 bases from J, with 12 bases in between. The CDR3 sequence is CASSPPRREAFF. The CDR3 bases are TGTGCCAGCAGCCCCCCAAGGAGAGAAGCTTTCTTT.

Note on this clone: This same CDR3 is encoded by further DNA sequences in the sample. The J gene is TRBJ2-7, the V gene TRBV19; D perhaps matches TRBD1 (5 bases). The CDR3 is 12 residues long. In germline, CDR1 is LNHDA, CDR2 SQIVND (reference sequence). V lost 3 bases, J lost 3 bases, and 6 bases lay in between. This chain's CDR3 is CASSIQGYEQYF. DNA for the CDR3: TGTGCCAGTAGTATTCAGGGCTACGAGCAGTACTTC.

This chain connects TRBV19 to TRBJ2-3; 8 positions agree with TRBD1. CDR3 length: 14 amino acids. Germline-derived CDR1 and CDR2 are LNHDA and SQIVND (reference sequence). With 7 bases clipped from V and 2 bases from J, the junction kept 5 bases outside the gene matches. CDR3 region: CASKKGQATDTQYF. The DNA of the CDR3 is TGTGCCAGTAAGAAGGGACAGGCCACAGATACGCAGTATTTT.

The chain joins TRBV18 to TRBJ1-1, with TRBD1 matching over 7 bases. J was trimmed by 11 bases and V by 2 bases; bases with no gene match: 8. Germline values: CDR1 KGHSH, CDR2 LQKENI. The CDR3 covers 13 residues. The CDR3: CASSPGRGIEAFF. The CDR3 nucleotides read TGTGCCAGCTCACCAGGCAGGGGGATCGAGGCTTTCTTT.

This rearrangement joins TRBV7-9 to TRBJ1-3, with D unresolved. The CDR3 has 16 residues. The germline gives CDR1 SEHNR, CDR2 FQNEAQ (reference sequence). V gave up 2 bases and J gave up 0 bases, with 11 bases separating them. For the CDR3, the DNA is TGTGCCAGCAGCTTATCGTGGGCCGGCTCTGGAAACACCATATATTTT. Translated, it gives CASSLSWAGSGNTIYF.

V is TRBV6-1 and J is TRBJ2-3; 13 bases match TRBD2. Germline V gene lookup returns CDR1 MNHNS and CDR2 SASEGT. Losses at the gene ends were 0 bases for V and 3 bases for J; bases not matched to a gene: 6. There are 18 residues in the CDR3. CDR3 residues: CASSEALAGGPLTDTQYF. The CDR3 DNA follows: TGTGCCAGCAGTGAAGCACTAGCGGGGGGGCCGTTAACAGATACGCAGTATTTT.

There are a few counts of this clone. The chain recombines TRBV9 with TRBJ2-5; possible D gene TRBD1, 6 bases. The length of the CDR3 is 14 residues. Germline values: CDR1 SGDLS, CDR2 YYNGEE. V lost 0 bases and J 3 bases, leaving 9 bases between the germline ends. The CDR3 coding sequence is TGTGCCAGCAGCGTAGGGACAGCCGAAGAGACCCAGTACTTC. This translates into CASSVGTAEETQYF.

The chain employs TRBV6-5 and TRBJ2-5; D may be TRBD1 (5 bases). The germline V gene has CDR1 MNHEY and CDR2 SVGAGI. CDR3 length: 14 residues. Trimming stripped 0 bases from V and 5 bases from J, with 10 bases between. The CDR3 nucleotides are TGTGCCAGCAGTTACTCGTCAAGGGGTGAGACCCAGTACTTC. Its translation: CASSYSSRGETQYF.

This chain links TRBV6-5 with TRBJ2-1; 12 positions match TRBD2. V gave up 6 bases and J gave up 6 bases; unmatched junction bases: 6. This CDR3 is built from 15 residues. Germline V gives CDR1 MNHEY, CDR2 SVGAGI. CDR3 amino acids: CASSPSGGAVNEQFF. CDR3 coding DNA: TGTGCCAGCAGCCCTAGCGGGGGGGCGGTCAATGAGCAGTTCTTC.

The V call is TRBV6-5, the J call TRBJ2-3; D is perhaps TRBD2 (5 bases). The V gene lost 6 bases and the J gene lost 4 bases, with 11 bases spanning the gap. CDR1 MNHEY and CDR2 SVGAGI come from the germline V gene. CDR3 length: 13 residues. CDR3 residues: CASRSSGSDTQYF. The CDR3 DNA reads TGTGCCAGCAGATCCTCGGGGTCAGATACGCAGTATTTT.

The rearrangement links TRBV19 to TRBJ2-1, with 9 nucleotides matching TRBD2. V dropped 3 bases and J dropped 7; count of bases not matched to a gene: 13. This CDR3 has 17 residues. CDR1 LNHDA and CDR2 SQIVND come from the germline V gene (reference sequence). The CDR3 region has the DNA TGTGCCAGTAGTATCTCCTCCGCTAGCGGGGAGAGGAATGAGCAGTTCTTC. Protein product: CASSISSASGERNEQFF. The entire variable domain, with the rest obtained from reference TRBV19 and TRBJ2-1, is as follows: DGGITQSPKYLFRKEGQNVTLSCEQNLNHDAMYWYRQDPGQGLRLIYYSQIVNDFQKGDIAEGYSVSREKKESFPLTVTSAQKNPTAFYLCASSISSASGERNEQFFGPGTRLTVL.

The V call is TRBV4-2, the J call TRBJ2-5; 13 bases map to TRBD2. V shed 0 bases and J 4 bases; nucleotides not matched to a gene: 11. The CDR3 has 19 residues. The germline CDR1 and CDR2 sequences are LGHNA and YNFKEQ. For the CDR3, the DNA is TGTGCCAGCAGCCAAGATGCGACTAGCGGGGGGAGGAGGGGAGAGACCCAGTACTTC. Translated, it gives CASSQDATSGGRRGETQYF.

This clone was detected a few times. The CDR3 region has the DNA TGTGCCAGCAGTTCCCGGGACAGGGGGCTCGAGCAGTACTTC. Amino acid sequence: CASSSRDRGLEQYF. The V call is TRBV6-6, the J call TRBJ2-7, with TRBD1 identical over 12 bases. The CDR3 contains 14 residues. In germline, CDR1 is MNHNY, CDR2 SVGAGI (reference sequence). Trimming took 4 bases from V and 6 from J; bases not matched to a gene: 4.

The chain is built from TRBV10-3 and TRBJ2-2; D may be TRBD2 (7 bases). This CDR3 comprises 16 residues. In germline, CDR1 is ENHRY, CDR2 SYGVKD. The V end lost 0 bases, the J end lost 7 bases, and 15 bases lay between the germline ends. The CDR3 region is CAISESTGGSSGELFF. In nucleotides, the CDR3 is TGTGCCATCAGTGAGTCGACGGGGGGCTCAAGCGGGGAGCTGTTTTTT.

The rearrangement uses TRBV19 and TRBJ1-2, with D perhaps matching TRBD1 (6 bases). Trimming took 2 bases from V and 0 from J, leaving 10 bases between them. This CDR3 is built from 15 residues. The germline gives CDR1 LNHDA, CDR2 SQIVND (reference sequence). The CDR3 DNA sequence: TGTGCCAGTAGTATAATGGGGGACACTAACTATGGCTACACCTTC. Protein sequence: CASSIMGDTNYGYTF.

The rearrangement uses TRBV28 and TRBJ1-2; TRBD1 matches 7 bases. The CDR3 is 13 residues long. Germline CDR1 MDHEN, CDR2 SYDVKM. V lost 6 bases to trimming and J lost 7 bases; unmatched junction nucleotides: 8. CDR3 nucleotide sequence: TGTGCCAGCAGGCCAACAGGGGTCCGTGGCTACACCTTC. This gives the protein CASRPTGVRGYTF.